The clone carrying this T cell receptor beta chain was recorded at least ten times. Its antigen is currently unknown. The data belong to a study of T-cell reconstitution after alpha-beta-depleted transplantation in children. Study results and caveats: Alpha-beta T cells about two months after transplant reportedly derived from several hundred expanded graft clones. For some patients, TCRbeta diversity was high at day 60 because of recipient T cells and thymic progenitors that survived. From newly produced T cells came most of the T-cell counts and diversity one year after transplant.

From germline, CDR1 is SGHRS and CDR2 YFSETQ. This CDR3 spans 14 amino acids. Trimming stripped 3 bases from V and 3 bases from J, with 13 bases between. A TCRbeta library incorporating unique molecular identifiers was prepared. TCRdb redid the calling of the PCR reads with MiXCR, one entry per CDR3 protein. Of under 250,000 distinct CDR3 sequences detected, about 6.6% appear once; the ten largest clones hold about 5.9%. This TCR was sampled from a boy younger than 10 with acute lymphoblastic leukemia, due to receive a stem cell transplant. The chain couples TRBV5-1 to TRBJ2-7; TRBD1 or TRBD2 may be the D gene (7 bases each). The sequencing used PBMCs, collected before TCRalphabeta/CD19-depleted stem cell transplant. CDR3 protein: CASSSAGGDYEQYF. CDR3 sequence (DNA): TGCGCCAGCAGCTCCGCAGGGGGGGACTACGAGCAGTACTTC.